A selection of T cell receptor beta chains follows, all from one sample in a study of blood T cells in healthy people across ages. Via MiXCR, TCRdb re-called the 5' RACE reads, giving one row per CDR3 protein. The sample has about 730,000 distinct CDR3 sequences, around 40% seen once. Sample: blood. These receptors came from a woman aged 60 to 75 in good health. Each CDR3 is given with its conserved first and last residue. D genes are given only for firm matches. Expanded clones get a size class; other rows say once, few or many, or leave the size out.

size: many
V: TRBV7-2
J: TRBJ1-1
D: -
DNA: TGTGCCAGCAGCTTAGATCCAGGGATGAACACTGAAGCTTTCTTT
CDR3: CASSLDPGMNTEAFF

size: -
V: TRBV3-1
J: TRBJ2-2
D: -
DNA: TGTGCCAGCAGTCCTCTCTCCGAATTGAACACCGGGGAGCTGTTTTTT
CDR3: CASSPLSELNTGELFF

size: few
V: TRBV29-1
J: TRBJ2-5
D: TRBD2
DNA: TGCAGTGGACTAGCGGGAAGTGGAGGAGAGACCCAGTACTTC
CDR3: CSGLAGSGGETQYF

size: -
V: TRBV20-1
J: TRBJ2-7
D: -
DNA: TGCAGTGCTAGAGATTCGCGCGGGGCCCCCTACGAGCAGTACTTC
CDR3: CSARDSRGAPYEQYF

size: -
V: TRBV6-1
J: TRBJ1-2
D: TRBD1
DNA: TGTGCCAGCAGTGAAGCGGGGACAGCATACTATGGCTACACCTTC
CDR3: CASSEAGTAYYGYTF

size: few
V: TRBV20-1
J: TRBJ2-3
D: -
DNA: TGCAGTGCTCTACGGGAAGTCACAGATACGCAGTATTTT
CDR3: CSALREVTDTQYF

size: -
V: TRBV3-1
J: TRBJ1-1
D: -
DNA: TGTGCCAGCAGCCAAGATCGGAGGGGGAGGACTGAAGCTTTCTTT
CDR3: CASSQDRRGRTEAFF

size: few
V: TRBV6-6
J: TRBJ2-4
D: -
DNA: TGTGCCAGCAGCCCACTAAACATTCAGTACTTC
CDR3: CASSPLNIQYF

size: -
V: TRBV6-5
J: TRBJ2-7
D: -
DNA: TGTGCCAGCAGTTCCAACCAGGGCTACGAGCAGTACTTC
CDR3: CASSSNQGYEQYF

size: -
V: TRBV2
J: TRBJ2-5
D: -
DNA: TGTGCCAGCAGTGAAAGGACGGGGCCGCTCGAAGAGACCCAGTACTTC
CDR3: CASSERTGPLEETQYF

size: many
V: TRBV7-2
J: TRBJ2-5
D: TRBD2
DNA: TGTGCCAGCAGCAGGAATCTAGCGGGAGAAGGAGAGACCCAGTACTTC
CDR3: CASSRNLAGEGETQYF

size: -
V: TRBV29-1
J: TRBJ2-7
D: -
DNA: TGCAGCGTGCCGGAGGGGGGCAACTACGAGCAGTACTTC
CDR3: CSVPEGGNYEQYF

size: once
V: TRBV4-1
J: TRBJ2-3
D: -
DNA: TGCGCCAGCAGCCAAGATTGGACGGGGGTTAGCACAGATACGCAGTATTTT
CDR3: CASSQDWTGVSTDTQYF

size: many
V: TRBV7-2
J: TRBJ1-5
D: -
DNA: TGTGCCAGCAGCCCCCAGATTTCTAGCAATCAGCCCCAGCATTTT
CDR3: CASSPQISSNQPQHF

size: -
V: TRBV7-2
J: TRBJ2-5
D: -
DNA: TGTGCCAGCAGCACAGGACAGACGGAGACCCAGTACTTC
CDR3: CASSTGQTETQYF

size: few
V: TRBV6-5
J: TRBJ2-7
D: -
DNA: TGTGCCAGCAGTTACTCGATTGCAGGACTGAGCTCCTACGAGCAGTACTTC
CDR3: CASSYSIAGLSSYEQYF

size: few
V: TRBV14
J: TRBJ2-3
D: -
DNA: TGTGCCAGCAGCTGGTACCACACAGATACGCAGTATTTT
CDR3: CASSWYHTDTQYF

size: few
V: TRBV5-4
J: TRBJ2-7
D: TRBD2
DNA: TGTGCCAGCAGCTTGGCTAGCGGGAGAGGCTACGAGCAGTACTTC
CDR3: CASSLASGRGYEQYF

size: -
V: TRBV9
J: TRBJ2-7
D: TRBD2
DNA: TGTGCCAGCAGCGTAGGAGTAGCGGGGGGCTACAATGAGCAGTACTTC
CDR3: CASSVGVAGGYNEQYF

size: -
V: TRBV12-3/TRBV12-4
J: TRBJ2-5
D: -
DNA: TGTGCCAGCAGTTTAGGCCCCAGAGCCTACGAGCGGTACTTC
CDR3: CASSLGPRAYERYF

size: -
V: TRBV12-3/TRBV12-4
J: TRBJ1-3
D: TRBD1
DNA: TGTGCCAGCAGTAGTACAGGGGCTGGAAACACCATATATTTT
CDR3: CASSSTGAGNTIYF

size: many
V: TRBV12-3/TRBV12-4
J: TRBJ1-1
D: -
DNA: TGTGCCAGCATTAAGACAGAGAACACTGAAGCTTTCTTT
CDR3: CASIKTENTEAFF

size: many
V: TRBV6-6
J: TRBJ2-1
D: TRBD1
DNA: TGTGCCAGCAGTTCGGGACAGGAAGGGAATGAGCAGTTCTTC
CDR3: CASSSGQEGNEQFF

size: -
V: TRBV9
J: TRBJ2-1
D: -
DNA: TGTGCCAGCAGCCCTAGGGGGGGGCAGGGGTACAATGAGCAGTTCTTC
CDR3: CASSPRGGQGYNEQFF

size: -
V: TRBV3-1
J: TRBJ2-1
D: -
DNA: TGTGCCAGCAGCCAAGAGAACGGGGATGTGCAGTTCTTC
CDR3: CASSQENGDVQFF

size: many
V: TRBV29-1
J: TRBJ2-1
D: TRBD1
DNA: TGCAGCGCCTATACCGGACAGGGGGCATTGAATGAGCAGTTCTTC
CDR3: CSAYTGQGALNEQFF

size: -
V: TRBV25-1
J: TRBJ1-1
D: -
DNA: TGTGCCAGCAGTGACCTGTTTGAAGCTTTCTTT
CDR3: CASSDLFEAFF

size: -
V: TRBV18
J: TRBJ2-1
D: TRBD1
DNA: TGTGCCAGCTCACCAATAGGACAGGCTAACAATGAGCAGTTCTTC
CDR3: CASSPIGQANNEQFF

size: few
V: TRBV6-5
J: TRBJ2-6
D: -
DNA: TGTGCCAGCAGCGGGTTCGCAGGGGCCAACGTCCTGACTTTC
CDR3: CASSGFAGANVLTF

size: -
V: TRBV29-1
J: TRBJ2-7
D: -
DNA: TGCAGCGTTAATACAAGGGTCAACTCCTACGAGCAGTACTTC
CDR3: CSVNTRVNSYEQYF

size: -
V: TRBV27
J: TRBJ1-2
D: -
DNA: TGTGCCAGCAGTTACACAGGGTCAGCTATCTATGGCTACACCTTC
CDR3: CASSYTGSAIYGYTF

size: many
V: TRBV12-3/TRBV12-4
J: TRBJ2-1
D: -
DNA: TGTGCCAGCACCTGGGAGAGGTTCAATGAGCAGTTCTTC
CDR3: CASTWERFNEQFF

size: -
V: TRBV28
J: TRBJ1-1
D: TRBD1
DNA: TGTGCCAGCAGCCACGGACAGGGCGCTGAAGCTTTCTTT
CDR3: CASSHGQGAEAFF

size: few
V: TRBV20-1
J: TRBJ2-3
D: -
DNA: TGCAGTGCTCGGGCGCTGACACCTAGCACAGATACGCAGTATTTT
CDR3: CSARALTPSTDTQYF

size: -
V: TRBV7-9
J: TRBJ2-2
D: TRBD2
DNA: TGTGCCAGCGGGGCTAGCGGAGGCACCGGGGAGCTGTTTTTT
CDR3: CASGASGGTGELFF

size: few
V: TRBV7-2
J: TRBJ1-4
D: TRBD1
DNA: TGTGCCAGCAGCAAGGGACAGGTTAATGAAAAACTGTTTTTT
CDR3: CASSKGQVNEKLFF

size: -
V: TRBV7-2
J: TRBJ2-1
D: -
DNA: TGTGCCAGCAGCTCATCCGGGGCCACTCTCAGTGAGCAGTTCTTC
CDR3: CASSSSGATLSEQFF

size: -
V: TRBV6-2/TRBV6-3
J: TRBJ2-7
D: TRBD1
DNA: TGTGCCAGCAGCCCCACGACAGGGCTGTACGAGCAGTACTTC
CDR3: CASSPTTGLYEQYF

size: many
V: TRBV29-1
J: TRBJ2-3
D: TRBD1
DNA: TGCAGCGTTGCATTCGGGACAGGGGAGAGAGATACGCAGTATTTT
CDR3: CSVAFGTGERDTQYF

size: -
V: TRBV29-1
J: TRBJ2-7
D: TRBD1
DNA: TGCAGCGCTGGGCAGGGGGCCAACGAGCAGTACTTC
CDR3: CSAGQGANEQYF

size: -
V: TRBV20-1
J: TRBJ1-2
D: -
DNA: TGCAGTGCTAGAGATCATCAGGGGCGGAGTGGCTACACCTTC
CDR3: CSARDHQGRSGYTF

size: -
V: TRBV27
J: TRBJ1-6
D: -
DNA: TGTGCCAGCAGTCCGGGGACGGGAAGATCACCCCTCCACTTT
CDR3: CASSPGTGRSPLHF

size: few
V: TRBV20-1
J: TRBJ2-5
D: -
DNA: TGCAGTGCTACTCGACCCCAAGAGACCCAGTACTTC
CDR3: CSATRPQETQYF

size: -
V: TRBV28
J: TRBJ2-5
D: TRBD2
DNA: TGTGCCAGCAGTTTATCACAAGCGGGAGAAGAGACCCAGTACTTC
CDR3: CASSLSQAGEETQYF

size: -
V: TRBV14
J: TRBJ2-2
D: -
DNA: TGTGCCAGCAGTAAGGTCTTCACCGGGGAGCTGTTTTTT
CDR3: CASSKVFTGELFF

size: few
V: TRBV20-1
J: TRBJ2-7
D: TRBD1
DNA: TGCAGTGCTACGAATGTACAGGGGACAACCTACGAGCAGTACTTC
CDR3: CSATNVQGTTYEQYF